Shown below are 27 T cell receptor beta chains from a single sample sequenced in a study of blood T cell repertoires in COVID-19. The data were produced by immunoSEQ multiplex PCR, yet TCRdb's version contains in-frame clones alone and is incomplete. The data show roughly 68,000 clones, about 81% seen once. Specimen: peripheral blood. Receptor source: a human donor in a cohort sampled during active COVID-19.

This clone was counted only a few times. The chain combines TRBV7-3 with TRBJ2-3; TRBD2 might be the D (6 bases). Germline V CDR1 and CDR2: SGHTA, FQGTGA. The CDR3 spans 12 residues. V lost 10 bases, J lost 8 bases, and 16 bases lay in between. CDR3 DNA sequence: TGTGCCACCGGACCGACCGGGGGTACGCAGTATTTT. Translating it yields CATGPTGGTQYF.

The genes are TRBV30 and TRBJ2-3; perhaps TRBD2 as D (7 bases). Germline values: CDR1 GTSNPN, CDR2 SVGIG (reference sequence). V was cut by 0 bases and J by 3 bases, with 13 bases left in between. The CDR3 is made up of 15 amino acids. The CDR3 DNA reads as TGTGCCTGGAGTGTACGGAAGGGGGGGACAGATACGCAGTATTTT. Its protein product is CAWSVRKGGTDTQYF. The full variable domain, rest sourced from reference TRBV30 and TRBJ2-3, is SQTIHQWPATLVQPVGSPLSLECTVEGTSNPNLYWYRQAAGRGLQLLFYSVGIGQISSEVPQNLSASRPQDRQFILSSKKLLLSDSGFYLCAWSVRKGGTDTQYFGPGTRLTVL.

The chain carries TRBV6-5 and TRBJ1-1; D not certain. CDR1 is MNHEY and CDR2 is SVGAGI in the germline V gene. The CDR3 is 15 residues long. Trimming took 0 bases from V and 5 from J, leaving 13 bases between them. CDR3 in amino acids: CASSYSLGRQTEAFF. The CDR3 DNA is TGTGCCAGCAGTTACTCGCTGGGGAGACAAACTGAAGCTTTCTTT.

This clone was found once. The genes are TRBV27 and TRBJ1-4, with D maybe TRBD1 (6 bases). Trimming pared 4 bases from V and 5 bases from J, leaving 11 bases between. The CDR3 extends over 14 amino acids. CDR1 MNHEY and CDR2 SMNVEV come from the germline V gene (reference sequence). In DNA form, the CDR3 reads TGTGCCAGCAGTTCAGGGGTTCGGAATGAAAAACTGTTTTTT. Translating gives CASSSGVRNEKLFF.

The chain carries TRBV28 and TRBJ1-2, with D uncertain. Germline loops: CDR1 MDHEN, CDR2 SYDVKM. Trimming shortened V by 4 bases and J by 0 bases, and 12 bases separated the two germline ends. The CDR3 covers 15 residues. CDR3 DNA: TGTGCCAGCAGTTCTCCGACGGGAACTAACTATGGCTACACCTTC. It yields the protein CASSSPTGTNYGYTF.

The gene calls are TRBV9 and TRBJ1-2; TRBD1 matches 7 bases. This CDR3 region has 15 residues. CDR1 is SGDLS and CDR2 is YYNGEE in the germline V gene. V shed 3 bases and J 0 bases; nucleotides not matched to a gene: 5. DNA of the CDR3: TGTGCCAGCAGCGCCCAGGGGGGAACTAACTATGGCTACACCTTC. This translates into CASSAQGGTNYGYTF.

The chain combines TRBV4-1 with TRBJ2-7; tentatively, D is TRBD1 (5 bases). The CDR3 is made up of 15 amino acids. Germline CDR1 MGHRA, CDR2 YSYEKL. Trimming took off 0 bases at V and 4 bases at J, with 13 bases between the two ends. As DNA, the CDR3 is TGCGCCAGCAGCCAAGATACCAGGGTGGGGTACGAGCAGTACTTC. Residues: CASSQDTRVGYEQYF.

This sequence joins TRBV15 and TRBJ2-3; D possibly corresponds to TRBD1 (5 bases). The CDR3 loop spans 15 amino acids. Between the trimmed V and J ends, which lost 1 base and 2 bases, there was a span of 10 bases. Germline V lookup: CDR1 LNHNV, CDR2 YYDKDF (reference sequence). The CDR3 sequence is CATSRGEDTTDTQYF. CDR3 in DNA: TGTGCCACCAGCAGAGGCGAGGACACCACAGATACGCAGTATTTT.

The chain has TRBV7-2 and TRBJ2-7, with 11 bases aligning to TRBD2. The CDR3 is 15 residues long. Trimming removed 1 base from V and 7 bases from J; junction bases left unmatched: 6. Germline lookup yields CDR1 SGHTA and CDR2 FQGNSA. DNA for the CDR3: TGTGCCAGCAGCTTAGGGCTAGCGGGAGGTAGTGAGCAGTACTTC. Translating gives CASSLGLAGGSEQYF.

The chain employs TRBV6-5 and TRBJ2-7; 10 nucleotides agree with TRBD1. After removal of 7 bases from V and 5 bases from J, the junction contained 11 bases not matched to a gene. This CDR3 spans 15 amino acids. The germline V gene has CDR1 MNHEY and CDR2 SVGAGI. CDR3 sequence reads: CASTNPDRGMDEQYF. CDR3 nucleotide sequence: TGTGCCAGCACCAACCCGGACAGGGGGATGGACGAGCAGTACTTC.

The V and J genes are TRBV18 and TRBJ2-7; TRBD1 aligns across 7 bases. In germline, CDR1 is KGHSH, CDR2 LQKENI. This CDR3 has 14 residues. J lost 3 bases, V lost 0 bases, and 2 bases had no gene match. CDR3 amino acids: CASSPPGQLYEQYF. CDR3 DNA sequence: TGTGCCAGCTCACCACCGGGACAGCTCTACGAGCAGTACTTC.

The V and J genes are TRBV30 and TRBJ2-7, with 7 bases aligning to TRBD1. The CDR3 runs to 13 residues. V trimming: 6 bases; J trimming: 0 bases; junction bases outside the gene matches: 5. Germline V gene sequence: CDR1 GTSNPN, CDR2 SVGIG (reference sequence). This chain's CDR3 is CACLTGSSYEQYF. For the CDR3, the DNA is TGTGCCTGCCTGACAGGGAGCTCCTACGAGCAGTACTTC.

The chain uses TRBV27 and TRBJ2-1, with 13 nucleotides matching TRBD2. The germline V gene encodes CDR1 MNHEY and CDR2 SMNVEV (reference sequence). Trimming removed 5 bases from V and 0 bases from J; junction bases left unmatched: 10. The CDR3 sequence is 19 residues long. The CDR3 region is CASSPGLAGSRLSYNEQFF. CDR3 nucleotide sequence: TGTGCCAGCAGTCCGGGACTAGCGGGGTCAAGACTCTCCTACAATGAGCAGTTCTTC.

This chain links TRBV6-5 with TRBJ2-3, with D possibly TRBD1 on 6 matching bases. The germline gives CDR1 MNHEY, CDR2 SVGAGI. The CDR3 is made up of 15 amino acids. Trimming left V 2 bases short and J 0 bases short, with 9 bases between. The CDR3 DNA follows: TGTGCCAGCAGTTACCAGGGGCCCAGCACAGATACGCAGTATTTT. Amino acids: CASSYQGPSTDTQYF.

This clone has only a few counts. The gene calls are TRBV7-6 and TRBJ2-7, with D possibly being TRBD2 (5 bases). This CDR3 is built from 15 residues. CDR1 is SGHVS and CDR2 is FNYEAQ in the germline V gene. Trimming left V 4 bases short and J 5 bases short, with 18 bases between. The chain's CDR3 is CASSSGGWERDEQYF. The DNA for the CDR3 is TGTGCCAGCAGCTCTGGCGGGTGGGAAAGGGACGAGCAGTACTTC.

The chain has TRBV28 and TRBJ1-5; D is uncertain. V was pared by 2 bases and J by 7 bases, with 12 bases between. The germline V gene encodes CDR1 MDHEN and CDR2 SYDVKM. The CDR3 extends over 14 amino acids. The CDR3 here is CASSLTGSNQPQHF. The CDR3 DNA follows: TGTGCCAGCAGTTTAACCGGTTCCAACCAGCCCCAGCATTTT.

The rearrangement links TRBV28 to TRBJ2-7; TRBD1 aligns across 9 bases. Germline values: CDR1 MDHEN, CDR2 SYDVKM. The CDR3 consists of 15 residues. V lost 5 bases, J lost 2 bases, and 7 bases stayed unmatched. CDR3 protein: CASSPGQGYTYEQYF. The CDR3 DNA reads as TGTGCCAGCAGTCCAGGACAGGGGTACACCTACGAGCAGTACTTC.

The chain carries TRBV28 and TRBJ2-1; TRBD2 matches at 7 bases. CDR1 and CDR2 from the germline V gene are MDHEN and SYDVKM. The CDR3 has 14 residues. V lost 3 bases and J lost 3; bases outside the gene matches: 2. As DNA, the CDR3 is TGTGCCAGCAGTTTGGGCGGGAGCTACAATGAGCAGTTCTTC. Amino acids: CASSLGGSYNEQFF.

This clone was observed a single time. The chain recombines TRBV21-1 with TRBJ2-3; TRBD1 is the table's D call and was not checked against the DNA. TRBV21-1 has pseudogene status. The CDR3 covers 15 residues. This CDR3 reads CASSTRQGLTDTQYF. In nucleotides, the CDR3 is TGTGCCAGCAGCACTCGACAGGGTTTGACAGATACGCAGTATTTT.

This clone came up once. The V and J genes are TRBV2 and TRBJ2-7, with D possibly TRBD1 on 6 matching bases. V lost 7 bases and J 2 bases, leaving 9 bases between the germline ends. This CDR3 region has 12 residues. The V gene's germline CDR1 is SNHLY and CDR2 FYNNEI. Here the CDR3 reads CASTGQTYEQYF. The CDR3 nucleotides are TGTGCCAGCACTGGACAGACCTACGAGCAGTACTTC.

This chain connects TRBV2 to TRBJ1-4; D possibly corresponds to TRBD1 (6 bases). The V and J ends lost 6 bases and 0 bases respectively, with 17 bases between them. Germline CDR1 SNHLY, CDR2 FYNNEI. This CDR3 is built from 17 residues. CDR3 nucleotides: TGTGCCAGCAGGCCCCACCCACAGGGAGCAACTAATGAAAAACTGTTTTTT. It translates to CASRPHPQGATNEKLFF. Complete variable domain (other parts from reference TRBV2 and TRBJ1-4): EPEVTQTPSHQVTQMGQEVILRCVPISNHLYFYWYRQILGQKVEFLVSFYNNEISEKSEIFDDQFSVERPDGSNFTLKIRSTKLEDSAMYFCASRPHPQGATNEKLFFGSGTQLSVL.

The chain links TRBV5-4 to TRBJ2-2, with TRBD1 matching 10 bases. The CDR3 has 16 amino acids. Looked up from germline, CDR1 is SGHNT and CDR2 is YYREEE (reference sequence). J gave up 4 bases and V 3 bases, and 6 bases lay outside the gene matches. The CDR3 DNA sequence: TGTGCCAGCAGCTACGACAGGGGGCATGGCACCGGGGAGCTGTTTTTT. This translates into CASSYDRGHGTGELFF.

This chain joins TRBV7-9 and TRBJ2-3; D is possibly TRBD1 (6 bases). Germline CDR1 and CDR2: SEHNR and FQNEAQ (reference sequence). Trimming pared 5 bases from V and 2 bases from J, leaving 11 bases between. This CDR3 is built from 14 residues. The CDR3 is CASSRTEHTDTQYF. The CDR3 nucleotides read TGTGCCAGCAGCCGGACAGAGCACACAGATACGCAGTATTTT.

This clone was found a few times. V usage is TRBV30 and J usage is TRBJ1-5; no clear D. CDR1 and CDR2 (germline): GTSNPN, SVGIG (reference sequence). CDR3 length equals 13 residues. The germline V and J ends were trimmed by 3 bases and 1 base, with 7 bases remaining between them. The chain's CDR3 is CAWSRRSNQPQHF. CDR3 coding DNA: TGTGCCTGGAGCAGGCGAAGCAATCAGCCCCAGCATTTT.

This clone was counted a single time. V usage is TRBV4-1 and J usage is TRBJ2-7; D gene ambiguous. Germline CDR1 reads MGHRA; CDR2 reads YSYEKL. Between the trimmed V and J ends, which lost 1 base and 6 bases, there was a span of 10 bases. The CDR3 runs 13 residues. The DNA for the CDR3 is TGCGCCAGCAGCCAAGTCGGCCAGGCCGAGCAGTACTTC. Its protein product is CASSQVGQAEQYF.

This chain connects TRBV15 to TRBJ1-6; 10 bases map to TRBD1. This CDR3 region has 15 residues. The V gene's germline CDR1 is LNHNV and CDR2 YYDKDF (reference sequence). Losses at the gene ends were 3 bases for V and 8 bases for J; bases not matched to a gene: 4. Written as DNA, the CDR3 is TGTGCCACCAGCAGTGGGGACAGGGGAGATTCACCCCTCCACTTT. This codes for CATSSGDRGDSPLHF. Complete variable domain (other parts from reference TRBV15 and TRBJ1-6): DAMVIQNPRYQVTQFGKPVTLSCSQTLNHNVMYWYQQKSSQAPKLLFHYYDKDFNNEADTPDNFQSRRPNTSFCFLDIRSPGLGDTAMYLCATSSGDRGDSPLHFGNGTRLTVT.

This clone was observed a few times. The rearrangement uses TRBV24-1 and TRBJ2-1; no clear D. This CDR3 comprises 13 residues. V lost 7 bases to trimming and J lost 6 bases, with 12 bases between them. Per germline, CDR1 KGHDR and CDR2 SFDVKD. The chain's CDR3 is CATSPWRSNEQFF. The DNA of the CDR3 is TGTGCCACCAGCCCTTGGCGGAGCAATGAGCAGTTCTTC.